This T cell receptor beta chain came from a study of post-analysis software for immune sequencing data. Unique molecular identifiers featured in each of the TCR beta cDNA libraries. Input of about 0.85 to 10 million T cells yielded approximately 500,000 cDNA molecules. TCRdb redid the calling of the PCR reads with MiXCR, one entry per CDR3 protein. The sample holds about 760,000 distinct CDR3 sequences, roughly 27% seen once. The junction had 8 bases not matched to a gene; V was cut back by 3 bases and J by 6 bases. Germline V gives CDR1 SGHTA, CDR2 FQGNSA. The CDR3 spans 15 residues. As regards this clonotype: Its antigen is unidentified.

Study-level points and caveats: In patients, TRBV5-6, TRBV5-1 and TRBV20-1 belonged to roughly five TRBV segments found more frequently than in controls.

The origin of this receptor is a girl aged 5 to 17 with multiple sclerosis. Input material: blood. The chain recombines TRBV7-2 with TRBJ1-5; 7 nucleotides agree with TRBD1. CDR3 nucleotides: TGTGCCAGCAGCTTGGACAGGACGGTTGGTCAGCCCCAGCATTTT. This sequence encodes CASSLDRTVGQPQHF.